This passage covers 27 T cell receptor beta chains from one sample sequenced in a study of shared clonotypes between healthy human individuals (dated by TCRdb to about 2020). CD8 naive samples consisted of CD45RO-negative cells that were positively selected for CCR7, yielding a CD45RA+CCR7+ population without TemRA cells. Library prep was done by the immunoSEQ multiplex PCR assay. TCRdb re-hosts the immuneACCESS table, in-frame sequences only. Its copies lack some clones; in the studies checked, an unresolved V gene accounts for under half of them, and the cause for the rest is not known. The sample includes approximately 1.9 million clones, with 90% to 95% observed a single time. Clones ranked in the top ten supply about 1.7% of the sample. The material sequenced was naive CD8+ T cells from PBMCs. The meaning of the sample's cell subset or site label: CD45RA+CCR7+. These receptors came from a man younger than 35 in good health. Some clones in this sample may be carry-over from other donors' samples.

The table lists this clone with a count of one. The chain recombines TRBV28 with TRBJ1-1; D gene unclear. Germline assignment: CDR1 MDHEN and CDR2 SYDVKM. This CDR3 comprises 14 residues. The V end lost 5 bases, the J end lost 2 bases, and 12 bases lay between the germline ends. DNA for the CDR3: TGTGCCAGCAGTCTACTCCCGGCCAACACTGAAGCTTTCTTT. Translating it yields CASSLLPANTEAFF.

The rearrangement links TRBV5-1 to TRBJ2-7; perhaps TRBD1 as D (6 bases). The CDR3 totals 16 residues. Germline V gives CDR1 SGHRS, CDR2 YFSETQ. V lost 4 bases and J lost 2, with 19 bases in between. The CDR3 loop is CASSPSRTVQTYEQYF. Here the CDR3 DNA reads TGCGCCAGCAGCCCCTCCCGGACAGTCCAGACCTACGAGCAGTACTTC.

CDR3 protein: CASSPKTPEETQYF. Here the CDR3 DNA reads TGTGCCAGCAGCCCGAAGACTCCGGAAGAGACCCAGTACTTC. The V gene is TRBV13, the J gene TRBJ2-5; D gene unclear. Germline V gene data show CDR1 as PRHDT and CDR2 as FYEKMQ (reference sequence). Trimming stripped 5 bases from V and 3 bases from J, with 13 bases between. CDR3 length equals 14 residues.

Worth noting for this clone: The same CDR3 arises from other DNA sequences in this sample as well. This rearrangement joins TRBV4-3 to TRBJ2-1, with D maybe TRBD2 (6 bases). The germline gives CDR1 LGHNA, CDR2 YSLEER. The V end was cut by 1 base, the J end by 3 bases, with 10 bases between. This CDR3 region has 15 residues. This CDR3 reads CASSQGTGVYNEQFF. The CDR3 nucleotides read TGCGCCAGCAGCCAAGGTACGGGAGTCTACAATGAGCAGTTCTTC.

The gene calls are TRBV10-2 and TRBJ2-2; 8 bases align to TRBD1. V was pared by 6 bases and J by 4 bases, with 7 bases of the junction left unmatched. Germline lookup yields CDR1 WSHSY and CDR2 SAAADI. The CDR3 totals 15 residues. In nucleotides, the CDR3 is TGCGCCAGCAGAGTGGGACAGGCGCCCACCGGGGAGCTGTTTTTT. It is translated as CASRVGQAPTGELFF.

The chain has TRBV29-1 and TRBJ2-1; weak D call: TRBD2 (6 bases). CDR1 is SQVTM and CDR2 is ANQGSEA in the germline V gene. This CDR3 is 15 amino acids long. The V end was cut by 2 bases, the J end by 0 bases, with 11 bases between. The CDR3 spells CSVELFGSSYNEQFF. CDR3 bases: TGCAGCGTTGAATTATTCGGGAGCTCCTACAATGAGCAGTTCTTC.

J is TRBJ2-1 and V is TRBV7-8, with D maybe TRBD1 (5 bases). V lost 3 bases and J 10 bases, leaving 22 bases between the germline ends. CDR1 and CDR2 (germline): SGHVS, FQNEAQ. The CDR3 totals 16 residues. The CDR3 region is CASSFVRSLLGAEQFF. CDR3 nucleotides: TGTGCCAGCAGCTTTGTGAGGAGCCTTTTAGGGGCAGAGCAGTTCTTC.

The V gene is TRBV9, the J gene TRBJ2-7, with TRBD1 identical over 7 bases. Germline CDR1 and CDR2: SGDLS and YYNGEE. The CDR3 is made up of 14 amino acids. V shed 0 bases and J 6 bases; nucleotides not matched to a gene: 6. CDR3 residues: CASSVGQGRGEQYF. The CDR3 bases are TGTGCCAGCAGCGTAGGACAGGGAAGAGGCGAGCAGTACTTC.

The chain uses TRBV28 and TRBJ2-7; no clear D gene. CDR3 length: 14 amino acids. V was pared by 8 bases and J by 3 bases, with 17 bases between. Germline assignment: CDR1 MDHEN and CDR2 SYDVKM. The CDR3 is CASQSLLGVYEQYF. CDR3 coding DNA: TGTGCCAGCCAAAGTCTCCTAGGCGTCTACGAGCAGTACTTC. The full variable domain, completed using reference TRBV28 and TRBJ2-7, is DVKVTQSSRYLVKRTGEKVFLECVQDMDHENMFWYRQDPGLGLRLIYFSYDVKMKEKGDIPEGYSVSREKKERFSLILESASTNQTSMYLCASQSLLGVYEQYFGPGTRLTVT.

The V gene is TRBV4-3, the J gene TRBJ2-5; D may be TRBD1 (6 bases). The V gene lost 0 bases and the J gene lost 5 bases, with 13 bases spanning the gap. This CDR3 region has 15 residues. CDR1 and CDR2 from the germline V gene are LGHNA and YSLEER. CDR3: CASSQDRGYGETQYF. CDR3 DNA sequence: TGCGCCAGCAGCCAAGACAGGGGATACGGGGAGACCCAGTACTTC.

CDR3 in DNA: TGTGCCAGCTGCTTAATGAGGGGGGAGACCCAGTACTTC. Translation: CASCLMRGETQYF. The V gene is TRBV27, the J gene TRBJ2-5; possibly TRBD1 for D (6 bases). Germline CDR1 is MNHEY and CDR2 is SMNVEV (reference sequence). The germline V and J ends were trimmed by 8 bases and 5 bases, with 15 bases remaining between them. This CDR3 is built from 13 residues.

This sequence joins TRBV27 and TRBJ2-5; 8 nucleotides match TRBD1. Germline CDR1 reads MNHEY; CDR2 reads SMNVEV (reference sequence). J lost 1 base, V lost 8 bases, and 6 bases had no gene match. The CDR3 sequence is 14 residues long. The CDR3 DNA sequence: TGTGCCAGCCCAAACAGGGGGATCCAAGAGACCCAGTACTTC. Encoded protein: CASPNRGIQETQYF.

The rearrangement joins TRBV5-1 to TRBJ2-7; the match to TRBD2 covers 7 bases. CDR1 and CDR2 from the germline V gene are SGHRS and YFSETQ. J gave up 0 bases and V 4 bases, and 7 bases lay outside the gene matches. This CDR3 has 15 residues. The chain's CDR3 is CASSEGLDSSYEQYF. CDR3 nucleotides: TGCGCCAGCAGCGAAGGACTAGATAGCTCCTACGAGCAGTACTTC.

This rearrangement joins TRBV5-1 to TRBJ2-7; TRBD1 matches at 9 bases. The germline V gene has CDR1 SGHRS and CDR2 YFSETQ. The CDR3 totals 15 residues. The V gene end was trimmed by 4 bases and the J gene end by 3 bases; junction bases not matched to a gene: 8. The CDR3 region is CASSPGQGPYYEQYF. The CDR3, as DNA: TGCGCCAGCAGCCCCGGACAGGGGCCGTACTACGAGCAGTACTTC.

A single count supports this clone. This rearrangement joins TRBV29-1 to TRBJ2-7; D is uncertain. This CDR3 comprises 15 residues. Germline CDR1 reads SQVTM; CDR2 reads ANQGSEA. Trimming cost V 7 bases and J 3 bases, with 22 bases left between them. The CDR3 spells CSAPVVARIFYEQYF. The CDR3 nucleotides are TGCAGCGCCCCGGTGGTGGCCCGAATTTTCTACGAGCAGTACTTC.

J is TRBJ2-3 and V is TRBV27; no reliable D call. The CDR3 is 15 amino acids. Germline CDR1 reads MNHEY; CDR2 reads SMNVEV (reference sequence). Trimming cost V 1 base and J 3 bases, with 11 bases left between them. CDR3 residues: CASSLWGVLTDTQYF. DNA of the CDR3: TGTGCCAGCAGTTTATGGGGTGTTCTGACAGATACGCAGTATTTT.

The rearrangement uses TRBV7-2 and TRBJ2-5; possibly TRBD2 for D (5 bases). V was clipped by 6 bases and J by 4 bases, with 18 bases between them. The CDR3 totals 15 residues. Germline loops: CDR1 SGHTA, CDR2 FQGNSA. In nucleotides, the CDR3 is TGTGCCAGCAGATCAACGGGGTACCACCGAGAGACCCAGTACTTC. Amino acids: CASRSTGYHRETQYF.

The gene calls are TRBV11-1 and TRBJ1-1; D is ambiguous. V lost 5 bases, J lost 0 bases, and 7 bases lay in between. Germline CDR1 SGHAT, CDR2 FQDESV (reference sequence). This CDR3 comprises 13 residues. This chain's CDR3 is CASSPRMNTEAFF. CDR3 DNA sequence: TGTGCCAGCAGCCCCCGTATGAACACTGAAGCTTTCTTT. The entire variable domain, with the rest obtained from reference TRBV11-1 and TRBJ1-1, is as follows: EAEVAQSPRYKITEKSQAVAFWCDPISGHATLYWYRQILGQGPELLVQFQDESVVDDSQLPKDRFSAERLKGVDSTLKIQPAELGDSAMYLCASSPRMNTEAFFGQGTRLTVV.

The chain recombines TRBV11-3 with TRBJ2-1, with 8 nucleotides matching TRBD1. Germline V CDR1 and CDR2: SGHNT, YENEEA. Unmatched junction bases numbered 7, after V lost 5 bases and J lost 4 bases. This CDR3 comprises 15 residues. This chain's CDR3 is CASSPADREYNEQFF. CDR3 nucleotide sequence: TGTGCCAGCAGCCCGGCGGACAGGGAATACAATGAGCAGTTCTTC.

This clone was picked up a small number of times. J is TRBJ1-5 and V is TRBV2; D gene ambiguous. This CDR3 is 12 amino acids long. The V gene lost 8 bases and the J gene lost 1 base, with 6 bases spanning the gap. Germline CDR1 reads SNHLY; CDR2 reads FYNNEI. Here the CDR3 DNA reads TGTGCCAGCGGGCGGAGCAATCAGCCCCAGCATTTT. Residues: CASGRSNQPQHF.

The rearrangement uses TRBV4-1 and TRBJ2-2, with a weak D call TRBD2 (6 bases). V lost 1 base, J lost 5 bases, and 11 bases lay in between. There are 15 residues in the CDR3. Germline values: CDR1 MGHRA, CDR2 YSYEKL. The CDR3 is CASSQALGGTGELFF. The CDR3 bases are TGCGCCAGCAGCCAAGCCCTGGGGGGTACCGGGGAGCTGTTTTTT.

The count of this clone is one. The chain joins TRBV18 to TRBJ2-4; D call uncertain. CDR1 and CDR2 (germline): KGHSH, LQKENI. V shed 3 bases and J shed 0 bases, with 12 bases lying between them. The CDR3 consists of 16 residues. The CDR3 sequence: CASSPEEGLAKNIQYF. The DNA for the CDR3 is TGTGCCAGCTCACCCGAGGAAGGGCTAGCCAAAAACATTCAGTACTTC.

The J gene is TRBJ2-1, the V gene TRBV7-9; D is undetermined. V was cut by 1 base and J by 3 bases, with 7 bases left in between. Germline lookup yields CDR1 SEHNR and CDR2 FQNEAQ (reference sequence). This CDR3 contains 14 residues. CDR3 loop: CASSLDPGYNEQFF. Here the CDR3 DNA reads TGTGCCAGCAGCTTAGATCCCGGCTACAATGAGCAGTTCTTC.

The chain has TRBV19 and TRBJ1-5; 7 nucleotides align to TRBD1. The V gene's germline CDR1 is LNHDA and CDR2 SQIVND (reference sequence). The CDR3 covers 15 residues. V was pared by 5 bases and J by 5 bases, with 9 bases of the junction left unmatched. The CDR3 loop reads CASSHINRGDQPQHF. CDR3 DNA: TGTGCCAGTAGTCACATAAACAGGGGCGATCAGCCCCAGCATTTT. Full variable domain (outside the CDR3, taken from reference TRBV19 and TRBJ1-5): DGGITQSPKYLFRKEGQNVTLSCEQNLNHDAMYWYRQDPGQGLRLIYYSQIVNDFQKGDIAEGYSVSREKKESFPLTVTSAQKNPTAFYLCASSHINRGDQPQHFGDGTRLSIL.

This sequence joins TRBV7-9 and TRBJ2-5; D unresolved. CDR3 length equals 14 residues. The germline gives CDR1 SEHNR, CDR2 FQNEAQ (reference sequence). V was cut by 3 bases and J by 5 bases, with 13 bases left in between. The CDR3 reads CASSLISGRETQYF. CDR3 in DNA: TGTGCCAGCAGCTTGATATCAGGACGGGAGACCCAGTACTTC. Variable domain in full (rest from reference TRBV7-9 and TRBJ2-5): DTGVSQNPRHKITKRGQNVTFRCDPISEHNRLYWYRQTLGQGPEFLTYFQNEAQLEKSRLLSDRFSAERPKGSFSTLEIQRTEQGDSAMYLCASSLISGRETQYFGPGTRLLVL.

On this clone: The identical CDR3 is also encoded by other nucleotide sequences in the sample. The rearrangement joins TRBV28 to TRBJ2-2; D is ambiguous. The V gene lost 3 bases and the J gene lost 6 bases, with 5 bases spanning the gap. Germline V gene lookup returns CDR1 MDHEN and CDR2 SYDVKM. CDR3 length: 12 amino acids. CDR3: CASSFGAGELFF. CDR3 sequence (DNA): TGTGCCAGCAGTTTTGGAGCCGGGGAGCTGTTTTTT.

This clone was seen only a few times. Sequence at one end of the junction differs from germline and may be a read error. The chain employs TRBV18 and TRBJ1-1; D gene uncertain. The CDR3 runs 9 residues. Germline CDR1 and CDR2: KGHSH and LQKENI. The CDR3 sequence is CASSPNRAF. The CDR3, as DNA: TGTGCCAGCTCACCTAACCGGGCCTTT.